These 2 T cell receptor beta chains originate from one sample sequenced in a study of blood T cell repertoires in COVID-19. The method was immunoSEQ multiplex PCR; TCRdb's version includes in-frame clones alone and lacks a portion of them. Of 140,000 or so clones listed, 85% are singletons. The sample comprised PBMCs or T cells enriched from blood (not recorded which). These receptors originate from a woman aged 40 to 55 who had recovered from COVID-19.

CDR3 sequence (DNA): TGCAGCGTTGGGGCTGGTGGTCGGACTGAAGCTTTCTTT. It specifies CSVGAGGRTEAFF. The V call is TRBV29-1, the J call TRBJ1-1; D unresolved. The CDR3 length is 13 residues. Germline assignment: CDR1 SQVTM and CDR2 ANQGSEA. The germline V and J ends were trimmed by 4 bases and 5 bases, with 14 bases remaining between them.

CDR3 region: CASSFGQGGEQYF. The CDR3 bases are TGTGCCAGCAGCTTCGGACAGGGTGGCGAGCAGTACTTC. The chain couples TRBV5-4 to TRBJ2-7; 8 bases are shared with TRBD1. V was clipped by 2 bases and J by 6 bases; unmatched bases: 4. Germline CDR1 is SGHNT and CDR2 is YYREEE (reference sequence). The CDR3 consists of 13 residues.